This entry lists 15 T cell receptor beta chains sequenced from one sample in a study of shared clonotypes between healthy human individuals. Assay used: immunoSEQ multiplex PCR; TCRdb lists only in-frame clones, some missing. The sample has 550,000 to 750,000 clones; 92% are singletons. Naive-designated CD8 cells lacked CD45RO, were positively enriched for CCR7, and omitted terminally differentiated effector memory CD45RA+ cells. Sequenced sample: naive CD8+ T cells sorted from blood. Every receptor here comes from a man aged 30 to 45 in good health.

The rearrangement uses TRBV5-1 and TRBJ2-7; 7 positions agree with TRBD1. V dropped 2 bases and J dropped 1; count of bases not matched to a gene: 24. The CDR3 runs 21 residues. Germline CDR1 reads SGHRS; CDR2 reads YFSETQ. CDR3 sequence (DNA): TGCGCCAGCAGCTTCCAACCACTCTTAGGGACAGCCCTTAGGCGGTCCTACGAGCAGTACTTC. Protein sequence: CASSFQPLLGTALRRSYEQYF.

Written as DNA, the CDR3 is TGTGCCAGCAGTGAAAGAACCCCGCCCAGCGGCCTTCAGGGCGGGGAGCTGTTTTTT. It codes for CASSERTPPSGLQGGELFF. V and J are TRBV2 and TRBJ2-2, with D perhaps matching TRBD1 or TRBD2 (5 bases each). This CDR3 is 19 amino acids long. Trimming pared 2 bases from V and 7 bases from J, leaving 26 bases between. Germline V gene data show CDR1 as SNHLY and CDR2 as FYNNEI.

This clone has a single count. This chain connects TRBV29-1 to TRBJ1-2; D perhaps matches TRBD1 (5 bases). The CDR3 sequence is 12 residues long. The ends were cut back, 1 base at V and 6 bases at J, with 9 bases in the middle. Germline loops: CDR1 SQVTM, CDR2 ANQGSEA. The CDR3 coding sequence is TGCAGCGTTGAAGTAGGGGACCATGGCTACACCTTC. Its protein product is CSVEVGDHGYTF.

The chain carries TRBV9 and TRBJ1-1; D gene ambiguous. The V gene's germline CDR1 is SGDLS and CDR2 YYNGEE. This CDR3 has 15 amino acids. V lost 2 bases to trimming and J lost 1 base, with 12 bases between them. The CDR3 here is CASSVNDVGNTEAFF. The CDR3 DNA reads TGTGCCAGCAGCGTCAATGATGTGGGGAACACTGAAGCTTTCTTT.

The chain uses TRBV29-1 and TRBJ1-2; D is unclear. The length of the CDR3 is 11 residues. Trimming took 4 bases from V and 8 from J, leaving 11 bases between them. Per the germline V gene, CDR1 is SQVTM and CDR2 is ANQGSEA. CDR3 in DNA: TGCAGCGTTGGCAGCGAACGGGGCTACACCTTC. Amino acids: CSVGSERGYTF.

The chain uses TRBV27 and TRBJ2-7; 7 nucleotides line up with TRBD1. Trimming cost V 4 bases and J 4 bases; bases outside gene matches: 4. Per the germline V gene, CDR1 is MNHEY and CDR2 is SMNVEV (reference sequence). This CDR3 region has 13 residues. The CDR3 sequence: CASSYRGRYEQYF. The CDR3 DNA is TGTGCCAGCAGTTACAGGGGCAGATACGAGCAGTACTTC.

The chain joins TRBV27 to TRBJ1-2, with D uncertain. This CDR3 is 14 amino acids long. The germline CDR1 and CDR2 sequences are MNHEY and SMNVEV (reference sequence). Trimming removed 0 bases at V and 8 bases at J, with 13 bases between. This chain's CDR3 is CASSLSRVPAGYTF. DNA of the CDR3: TGTGCCAGCAGTTTATCCAGAGTCCCGGCGGGCTACACCTTC.

CDR3 in amino acids: CASGHPSSYNEQFF. The CDR3 region has the DNA TGTGCCAGCGGGCACCCGAGCTCCTACAATGAGCAGTTCTTC. The gene calls are TRBV6-5 and TRBJ2-1; D not resolved. Trimming took off 8 bases at V and 0 bases at J, with 11 bases between the two ends. Germline loops: CDR1 MNHEY, CDR2 SVGAGI. The CDR3 runs 14 residues.

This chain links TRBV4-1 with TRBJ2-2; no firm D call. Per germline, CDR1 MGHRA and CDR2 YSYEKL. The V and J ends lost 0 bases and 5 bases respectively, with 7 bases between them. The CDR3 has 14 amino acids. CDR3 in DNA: TGCGCCAGCAGCCAAGAAGTCTCTACCGGGGAGCTGTTTTTT. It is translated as CASSQEVSTGELFF.

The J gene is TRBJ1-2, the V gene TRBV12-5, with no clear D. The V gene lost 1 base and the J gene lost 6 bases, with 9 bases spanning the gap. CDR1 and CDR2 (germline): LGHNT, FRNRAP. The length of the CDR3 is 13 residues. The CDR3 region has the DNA TGTGCTAGTGGTTTGGGACTGATCAATGGCTACACCTTC. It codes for CASGLGLINGYTF.

The CDR3 loop is CASSQDSASGSYNEQFF. The CDR3, as DNA: TGCGCCAGCAGCCAAGATTCCGCTAGCGGCTCCTACAATGAGCAGTTCTTC. J is TRBJ2-1 and V is TRBV4-3; TRBD2 matches at 7 bases. CDR1 is LGHNA and CDR2 is YSLEER in the germline V gene. The length of the CDR3 is 17 residues. Trimming removed 0 bases from V and 0 bases from J; junction bases left unmatched: 5.

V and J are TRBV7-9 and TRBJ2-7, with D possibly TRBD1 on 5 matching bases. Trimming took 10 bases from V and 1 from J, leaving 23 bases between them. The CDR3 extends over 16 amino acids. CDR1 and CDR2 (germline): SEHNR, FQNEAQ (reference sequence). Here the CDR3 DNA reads TGTGCCACCCAGACCGACAAACAGGAAATATCCTACGAGCAGTACTTC. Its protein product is CATQTDKQEISYEQYF.

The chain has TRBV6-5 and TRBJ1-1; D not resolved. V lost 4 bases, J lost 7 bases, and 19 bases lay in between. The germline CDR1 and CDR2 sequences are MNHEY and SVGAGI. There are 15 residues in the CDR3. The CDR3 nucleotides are TGTGCCAGCAGTTTAACCCACGATGGGCAGAATGAAGCTTTCTTT. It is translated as CASSLTHDGQNEAFF.

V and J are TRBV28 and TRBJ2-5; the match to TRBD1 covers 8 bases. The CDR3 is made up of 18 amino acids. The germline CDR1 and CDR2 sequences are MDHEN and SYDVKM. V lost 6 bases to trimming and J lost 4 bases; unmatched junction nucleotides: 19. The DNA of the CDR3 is TGTGCCAGCAGCCCACCCACACCAGGGACAGGTGCAGGAGAGACCCAGTACTTC. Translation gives CASSPPTPGTGAGETQYF. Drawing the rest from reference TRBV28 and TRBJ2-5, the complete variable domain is DVKVTQSSRYLVKRTGEKVFLECVQDMDHENMFWYRQDPGLGLRLIYFSYDVKMKEKGDIPEGYSVSREKKERFSLILESASTNQTSMYLCASSPPTPGTGAGETQYFGPGTRLLVL.

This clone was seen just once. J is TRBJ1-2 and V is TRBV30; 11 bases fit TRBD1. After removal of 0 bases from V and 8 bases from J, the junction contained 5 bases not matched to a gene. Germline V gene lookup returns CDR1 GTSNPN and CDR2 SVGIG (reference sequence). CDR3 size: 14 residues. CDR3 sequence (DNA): TGTGCCTGGAGTGTAGGACAGGGGGCGCGGGGCTACACCTTC. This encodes CAWSVGQGARGYTF.